One and the same sample provided the 17 T cell receptor beta chains below, sequenced in a study of cytomegalovirus exposure and HLA in healthy donors. The PCR used 60 Vbeta and 13 Jbeta primers. Profiled with immunoSEQ multiplex PCR; TCRdb holds only in-frame clones, not every one. This sample yields roughly 100,000 clones, of which roughly 70% are seen a single time; about 15% belongs to the top ten. Sequenced material: PBMCs. These receptors originate from a woman in her 50s in good health and CMV-seropositive.

This clone appeared a few times. The V call is TRBV2, the J call TRBJ1-2, with D possibly matching TRBD1 (6 bases). Deletions cut 2 bases from V and 8 bases from J, with 12 bases between. The V gene's germline CDR1 is SNHLY and CDR2 FYNNEI. CDR3 length equals 13 residues. Here the CDR3 reads CASSENQGMGYTF. CDR3 nucleotide sequence: TGTGCCAGCAGTGAAAATCAGGGGATGGGCTACACCTTC.

This clone was detected only a few times. The CDR3 DNA is TGTGCCAGCAGCTTGGCCCAGGGGCGAGGTCAGCCCCAGCATTTT. It codes for CASSLAQGRGQPQHF. The chain links TRBV5-5 to TRBJ1-5, with D possibly TRBD1 on 6 matching bases. V lost 0 bases to trimming and J lost 6 bases, with 13 bases between them. From germline, CDR1 is SGHKS and CDR2 YYEKEE (reference sequence). The CDR3 has 15 amino acids.

The chain links TRBV5-1 to TRBJ2-1; 10 bases fit TRBD2. This CDR3 is 16 amino acids long. The germline V gene has CDR1 SGHRS and CDR2 YFSETQ. V was clipped by 3 bases and J by 8 bases; unmatched bases: 11. The DNA of the CDR3 is TGCGCCAGCAGCTCCGCTCTAGCGGGAGTTACCGATGAGCAGTTCTTC. It is translated as CASSSALAGVTDEQFF.

The sample holds a few counts of this clone. This chain joins TRBV4-1 and TRBJ1-2, with TRBD1 matching over 8 bases. This CDR3 is built from 17 residues. After removal of 1 base from V and 3 bases from J, the junction contained 10 bases not matched to a gene. Germline lookup yields CDR1 MGHRA and CDR2 YSYEKL. The chain's CDR3 is CASSQGSRGRMDYGYTF. CDR3 coding DNA: TGCGCCAGCAGCCAAGGTTCCAGGGGGCGCATGGACTATGGCTACACCTTC.

J is TRBJ2-7 and V is TRBV27, with a tentative D call TRBD1 (5 bases). Trimming pared 5 bases from V and 3 bases from J, leaving 11 bases between. This CDR3 comprises 13 residues. Germline V gene sequence: CDR1 MNHEY, CDR2 SMNVEV (reference sequence). In DNA, the CDR3 is TGTGCCAGCAGTCTGCGACAGTTCTACGAGCAGTACTTC. Translated, it gives CASSLRQFYEQYF.

The J gene is TRBJ2-5, the V gene TRBV2; maybe TRBD1 (5 bases). The J call is in doubt because the DNA end fits TRBJ2-7 better. CDR1 SNHLY and CDR2 FYNNEI come from the germline V gene. The CDR3 is 16 residues long. The CDR3 loop reads CASSELRVAGSDEQYF. In DNA form, the CDR3 reads TGTGCCAGCAGTGAATTACGGGTGGCAGGGTCCGACGAGCAGTACTTC.

In this sample, this clone turned up a few times. The chain uses TRBV2 and TRBJ1-4; 7 nucleotides align to TRBD1. Germline V gene sequence: CDR1 SNHLY, CDR2 FYNNEI. Trimming removed 6 bases from V and 8 bases from J; junction bases left unmatched: 3. The CDR3 runs 12 residues. The CDR3 spells CASRRQGEKLFF. In nucleotides, the CDR3 is TGTGCCAGCAGAAGACAGGGAGAAAAACTGTTTTTT.

The chain joins TRBV7-9 to TRBJ1-2; D not certain. This CDR3 comprises 14 residues. CDR1 is SEHNR, CDR2 FQNEAQ, per germline (reference sequence). V shed 1 base and J shed 6 bases, with 12 bases lying between them. For the CDR3, the DNA is TGTGCCAGCAGCTTAGGAGGGATATCGGATGGCTACACCTTC. It is translated as CASSLGGISDGYTF.

The CDR3 region is CASSYPDRSAYEQYF. The CDR3 bases are TGTGCCAGCAGCTACCCGGACAGATCGGCCTACGAGCAGTACTTC. This chain connects TRBV5-4 to TRBJ2-7, with D tentatively TRBD1 (6 bases). The CDR3 runs to 15 residues. V lost 3 bases to trimming and J lost 2 bases, with 15 bases between them. Germline loops: CDR1 SGHNT, CDR2 YYREEE (reference sequence).

Written as DNA, the CDR3 is TGTGCCAGCAGCACCCGGCTGGGGCCTTCCTCCTACAATGAGCAGTTCTTC. This codes for CASSTRLGPSSYNEQFF. The chain carries TRBV13 and TRBJ2-1; maybe TRBD1 (5 bases). This CDR3 has 17 amino acids. Trimming shortened V by 5 bases and J by 0 bases, and 17 bases separated the two germline ends. The germline V gene encodes CDR1 PRHDT and CDR2 FYEKMQ (reference sequence).

The V gene is TRBV11-3, the J gene TRBJ2-1; D not certain. There are 15 residues in the CDR3. Trimming pared 5 bases from V and 0 bases from J, leaving 11 bases between. Germline V gene lookup returns CDR1 SGHNT and CDR2 YENEEA. The CDR3 sequence is CASSTPPGSYNEQFF. CDR3 coding DNA: TGTGCCAGCAGCACCCCCCCGGGCTCCTACAATGAGCAGTTCTTC. Full variable domain (rest looked up from reference TRBV11-3 and TRBJ2-1): EAGVVQSPRYKIIEKKQPVAFWCNPISGHNTLYWYLQNLGQGPELLIRYENEEAVDDSQLPKDRFSAERLKGVDSTLKIQPAELGDSAVYLCASSTPPGSYNEQFFGPGTRLTVL.

Only one count was recorded for this clone. The chain couples TRBV6-1 to TRBJ1-5, with D perhaps matching TRBD1 (6 bases). The CDR3 covers 15 residues. Germline loops: CDR1 MNHNS, CDR2 SASEGT. V gave up 7 bases and J gave up 5 bases, with 18 bases separating them. CDR3 bases: TGTGCCAGCACCGAAAGGGGGGGGAGGGATCAGCCCCAGCATTTT. Translating it yields CASTERGGRDQPQHF.

The rearrangement uses TRBV6-6 and TRBJ1-4; tentative D call: TRBD1 (5 bases). The CDR3 runs 16 residues. The V gene lost 5 bases and the J gene lost 0 bases, with 13 bases spanning the gap. Germline V gives CDR1 MNHNY, CDR2 SVGAGI (reference sequence). CDR3 in amino acids: CASSGASLTTNEKLFF. The CDR3 nucleotides read TGTGCCAGCAGTGGGGCCAGTCTCACAACTAATGAAAAACTGTTTTTT.

This clone was picked up a small number of times. The rearrangement uses TRBV7-2 and TRBJ2-7; 11 nucleotides match TRBD2. The CDR3 loop spans 16 amino acids. The V gene's germline CDR1 is SGHTA and CDR2 FQGNSA. The V segment lost 5 bases and the J segment 6 bases; nucleotides outside the gene matches: 12. The CDR3 loop reads CASSLNLAGGPSEQYF. The CDR3 bases are TGTGCCAGCAGCCTCAATTTAGCGGGAGGGCCTTCCGAGCAGTACTTC.

The rearrangement joins TRBV7-3 to TRBJ1-1; D is unclear. V shed 6 bases and J shed 0 bases, with 8 bases lying between them. CDR1 is SGHTA and CDR2 is FQGTGA in the germline V gene. This CDR3 comprises 13 residues. This CDR3 reads CASSKELNTEAFF. In nucleotides, the CDR3 is TGTGCCAGCAGTAAGGAGCTGAACACTGAAGCTTTCTTT. The full variable domain, in which reference TRBV7-3 and TRBJ1-1 provide the parts outside the CDR3, is GAGVSQTPSNKVTEKGKYVELRCDPISGHTALYWYRQSLGQGPEFLIYFQGTGAADDSGLPNDRFFAVRPEGSVSTLKIQRTERGDSAVYLCASSKELNTEAFFGQGTRLTVV.

The chain couples TRBV19 to TRBJ2-3; tentative D call: TRBD1 (6 bases). Germline values: CDR1 LNHDA, CDR2 SQIVND (reference sequence). CDR3 length equals 14 residues. V lost 4 bases and J lost 3, with 11 bases in between. CDR3 nucleotides: TGTGCCAGTAGTACAGGGGTTCGGACAGATACGCAGTATTTT. It is translated as CASSTGVRTDTQYF.

This clone was counted between two and nine times. The V gene is TRBV9, the J gene TRBJ2-2; D possibly corresponds to TRBD1 (6 bases). The CDR3 contains 13 residues. V lost 7 bases and J 5 bases, leaving 12 bases between the germline ends. Germline CDR1 is SGDLS and CDR2 is YYNGEE. This CDR3 reads CASEGERTGELFF. CDR3 DNA: TGTGCCAGCGAGGGGGAAAGAACCGGGGAGCTGTTTTTT. Full variable domain (remainder filled in from reference TRBV9 and TRBJ2-2): DSGVTQTPKHLITATGQRVTLRCSPRSGDLSVYWYQQSLDQGLQFLIQYYNGEERAKGNILERFSAQQFPDLHSELNLSSLELGDSALYFCASEGERTGELFFGEGSRLTVL.